The rows below give T cell receptor beta chains drawn from one sample of a study of Graves' ophthalmopathy and Graves' hyperthyroidism. TCRdb used MiXCR to reprocess the multiplex PCR reads, holding one entry per CDR3 protein. The sample has a few hundred thousand distinct CDR3 sequences, 15% to 20% seen once. Sequenced material: peripheral blood. These receptors originate from an adult woman with stable Graves' hyperthyroidism. Each CDR3 is given with its conserved first and last residue. The order of the fields is V gene, D gene, J gene, clone size, CDR3 protein, CDR3 DNA. A D gene is named only where the DNA matches it firmly. Clone size is shown for a subset of rows, as once, few, many or a class of expanded clone.

TRBV29-1	TRBD1	TRBJ1-5	many	CSVADRAGQPQHF	TGCAGCGTTGCGGACAGGGCCGGGCAGCCCCAGCATTTT
TRBV5-1	TRBD1	TRBJ1-6	NA	CASSSTGTGNSPLHF	TGCGCCAGCAGCTCCACCGGGACAGGGAATTCACCCCTCCACTTT
TRBV12-3/TRBV12-4	NA	TRBJ1-6	many	CASSFSGEDNSPLHF	TGTGCCAGCAGTTTTTCCGGGGAAGATAATTCACCCCTCCACTTT
TRBV20-1	TRBD1	TRBJ1-1	many	CSARGQAFNTEAFF	TGCAGTGCTCGAGGACAGGCCTTCAACACTGAAGCTTTCTTT
TRBV11-1	NA	TRBJ2-2	once	CASIYKPGASTGKLFF	TGTGCCAGCATTTATAAACCCGGGGCCAGTACCGGGAAGCTGTTTTTT
TRBV24-1	NA	TRBJ1-2	NA	CATSASTPLRSGYTF	TGTGCCACCAGTGCCTCGACACCGCTCCGGTCTGGCTACACCTTC
TRBV6-1	NA	TRBJ2-5	NA	CASSRFGETQYF	TGTGCCAGCAGCCGGTTTGGGGAGACCCAGTACTTC
TRBV6-2/TRBV6-3	TRBD1	TRBJ2-7	NA	CASRRTGTGGYEQYF	TGTGCCAGCAGGCGCACCGGGACAGGGGGTTACGAGCAGTACTTC
TRBV28	NA	TRBJ2-5	NA	CASSRGTAETQYF	TGTGCCAGCAGTCGCGGGACAGCGGAGACCCAGTACTTC
TRBV6-2/TRBV6-3	NA	TRBJ2-7	many	CASSYTFLQYF	TGTGCCAGCAGTTATACCTTCTTGCAGTACTTC
TRBV18	NA	TRBJ2-7	few	CANSIQDRTYEQYF	TGTGCCAACTCAATACAGGACAGAACCTACGAGCAGTACTTC
TRBV6-4	NA	TRBJ1-1	NA	CASREGSGALFF	TGTGCCAGCAGGGAGGGCTCAGGGGCGCTTTTCTTT
TRBV28	TRBD1	TRBJ1-6	NA	CASSPRTGYGNSPLHF	TGTGCCAGCAGTCCCAGGACAGGGTACGGGAATTCACCCCTCCACTTT
TRBV28	NA	TRBJ1-5	many	CATGPRQDNQPQHF	TGTGCCACCGGACCTAGACAGGACAATCAGCCCCAGCATTTT
TRBV29-1	NA	TRBJ2-5	many	CSVELAEETQYF	TGCAGCGTTGAGTTGGCGGAAGAGACCCAGTACTTC
TRBV20-1	TRBD1	TRBJ2-7	many	CSAQGTAHLYEQYF	TGCAGTGCCCAGGGGACAGCTCACCTCTACGAGCAGTACTTC
TRBV12-3/TRBV12-4	TRBD2	TRBJ2-5	NA	CASSPPGLGAETQYF	TGTGCCAGCAGTCCACCGGGACTAGGGGCGGAGACCCAGTACTTC
TRBV28	NA	TRBJ1-6	many	CASSFGQHNNSPLHF	TGTGCCAGCAGTTTCGGTCAGCACAATAATTCACCCCTCCACTTT
TRBV28	NA	TRBJ1-5	many	CASRQGTLLSHQPQHF	TGTGCCAGCAGGCAAGGGACACTTCTATCTCATCAGCCCCAGCATTTT
TRBV5-1	NA	TRBJ2-6	few	CASSLGGGLVSGANVLTF	TGCGCCAGCAGCTTGGGCGGGGGCCTAGTCTCTGGGGCCAACGTCCTGACTTTC
TRBV30	NA	TRBJ1-5	few	CAWSRTENQPQHF	TGTGCCTGGAGTAGAACTGAAAATCAGCCCCAGCATTTT
TRBV19	TRBD1	TRBJ1-1	many	CASSTGTGKEAFF	TGTGCCAGTAGTACAGGGACAGGGAAAGAAGCTTTCTTT
TRBV24-1	NA	TRBJ1-5	many	CATSDGQGNQPQHF	TGTGCCACCAGTGATGGTCAGGGGAATCAGCCCCAGCATTTT
TRBV27	NA	TRBJ1-5	NA	CASSLSVNGNQPQHF	TGTGCCAGCAGTTTATCGGTGAACGGCAATCAGCCCCAGCATTTT
TRBV7-3	NA	TRBJ1-1	many	CASSLTPRNTEAFF	TGTGCCAGCAGCTTGACACCCCGCAACACTGAAGCTTTCTTT
TRBV7-2	NA	TRBJ2-7	NA	CASSLVSFYEQYF	TGTGCCAGCAGCTTAGTGAGCTTCTACGAGCAGTACTTC
TRBV6-2/TRBV6-3	TRBD2	TRBJ2-7	many	CASSPPGGTSGSYEQYF	TGTGCCAGCAGCCCACCCGGTGGGACTAGCGGGAGCTACGAGCAGTACTTC
TRBV10-2	NA	TRBJ2-2	many	CASSESGGLGNTGELFF	TGCGCCAGCAGTGAGTCAGGAGGGCTCGGTAACACCGGGGAGCTGTTTTTT
TRBV27	NA	TRBJ2-7	few	CVSSSTDNYEQYF	TGTGTCAGCAGTTCCACGGACAACTACGAGCAGTACTTC
TRBV7-3	NA	TRBJ2-5	many	CASSFFGGQETQYF	TGTGCCAGCAGCTTCTTTGGGGGCCAAGAGACCCAGTACTTC
TRBV6-1	NA	TRBJ2-7	many	CASNSYEQYF	TGTGCCAGCAACTCCTACGAGCAGTACTTC
TRBV10-3	TRBD2	TRBJ2-2	few	CAISTSGANTGELFF	TGTGCCATCAGCACTAGCGGGGCGAACACCGGGGAGCTGTTTTTT
TRBV2	NA	TRBJ1-1	many	CASGQGENTEAFF	TGTGCCAGCGGCCAAGGGGAGAACACTGAAGCTTTCTTT
TRBV30	NA	TRBJ2-2	NA	CAWSVRGRYTGELFF	TGTGCCTGGAGTGTACGGGGCAGGTACACCGGGGAGCTGTTTTTT
TRBV12-5	NA	TRBJ1-1	many	CASGFSTEAFF	TGTGCTAGTGGTTTTTCCACTGAAGCTTTCTTT
TRBV7-6	TRBD2	TRBJ2-7	many	CASSLGPSGSSEQYF	TGTGCCAGCAGCTTGGGTCCTAGCGGGAGCTCCGAGCAGTACTTC
TRBV29-1	TRBD2	TRBJ2-7	many	CSVSSGPYEQYF	TGCAGCGTGTCTAGCGGCCCCTACGAGCAGTACTTC
TRBV27	TRBD2	TRBJ2-7	many	CASSPRTSGLKGPYEQYF	TGTGCCAGCAGTCCCCGGACTAGCGGTCTCAAGGGACCTTACGAGCAGTACTTC
TRBV11-2	NA	TRBJ2-7	few	CASSLALRSGSNYEQYF	TGTGCCAGCAGCTTAGCTCTACGAAGCGGTAGCAACTACGAGCAGTACTTC
TRBV7-2	NA	TRBJ2-7	many	CASSPRGWMRRDEQYF	TGTGCCAGCAGCCCACGGGGATGGATGAGAAGGGACGAGCAGTACTTC
TRBV29-1	NA	TRBJ1-1	many	CSVVHRAMNTEAFF	TGCAGCGTTGTCCACAGGGCCATGAACACTGAAGCTTTCTTT
TRBV20-1	TRBD2	TRBJ2-7	NA	CSAREYFRGGEQYF	TGCAGTGCTAGAGAGTACTTCCGGGGGGGGGAGCAGTACTTC